This T cell receptor (beta chain) came from a study of T cells in Graves' hyperthyroidism and ophthalmopathy. This clonotype was seen repeatedly, ten times or more. Researchers amplified the TCR beta CDR3 regions from RNA transcripts. HTBI primers were the set used in a first-round RT-PCR of the TCR CDR3. TCRdb redid the calling of the multiplex PCR reads with MiXCR, one entry per CDR3 protein. Of around 520,000 distinct CDR3 sequences in the sample, around 22% are singletons; the top ten hold around 10%. Per the germline V gene, CDR1 is SEHNR and CDR2 is FQNEAQ (reference sequence). V was clipped by 2 bases and J by 6 bases, with 10 bases between them. CDR3 length equals 13 residues.

The source is a woman under 40 with Graves' ophthalmopathy. The chain combines TRBV7-9 with TRBJ1-1, with D perhaps matching TRBD1 (5 bases). The sequencing input was blood. CDR3 sequence (DNA): TGTGCCAGCAGCTTATTCTCGGGGGCTGAAGCTTTCTTT. This translates into CASSLFSGAEAFF.